This T cell receptor (beta chain) came from a study of blood T cell repertoires in COVID-19. Original processing methods: Cell counts per sample came from amplifying reference gene primers. The data were produced by immunoSEQ multiplex PCR, yet TCRdb's version contains in-frame clones alone and is incomplete. Clone size and the V and J calls come from that table; the DNA yielded D and trimming. The sample records 15,000 to 19,000 clones, 75% to 90% being singletons. The CDR3 consists of 13 residues. From germline, CDR1 is SGDLS and CDR2 YYNGEE. V was shortened by 0 bases and J by 3 bases, with 5 bases between the two germline ends. Comments on this clone: Other DNA sequences in this sample translate to the same CDR3.

This TCR was sampled from an elderly man with active or convalescent COVID-19. The sample was peripheral blood. This chain connects TRBV9 to TRBJ2-3; no clear D gene. CDR3 protein: CASSVARTDTQYF. CDR3 DNA sequence: TGTGCCAGCAGCGTAGCCAGGACAGATACGCAGTATTTT. Drawing the rest from reference TRBV9 and TRBJ2-3, the complete variable domain is DSGVTQTPKHLITATGQRVTLRCSPRSGDLSVYWYQQSLDQGLQFLIQYYNGEERAKGNILERFSAQQFPDLHSELNLSSLELGDSALYFCASSVARTDTQYFGPGTRLTVL.